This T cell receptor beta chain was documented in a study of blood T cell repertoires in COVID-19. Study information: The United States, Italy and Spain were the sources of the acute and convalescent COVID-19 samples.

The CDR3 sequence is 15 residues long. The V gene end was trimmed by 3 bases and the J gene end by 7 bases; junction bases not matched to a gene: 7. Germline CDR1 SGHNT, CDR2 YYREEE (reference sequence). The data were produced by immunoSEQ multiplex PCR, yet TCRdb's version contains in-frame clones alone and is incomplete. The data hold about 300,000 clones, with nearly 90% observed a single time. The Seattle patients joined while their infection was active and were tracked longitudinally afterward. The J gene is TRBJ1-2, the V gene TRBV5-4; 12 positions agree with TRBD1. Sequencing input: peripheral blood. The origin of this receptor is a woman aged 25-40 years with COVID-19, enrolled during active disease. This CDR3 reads CASSSPGQGAFGYTF. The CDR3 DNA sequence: TGTGCCAGCAGCTCTCCGGGACAGGGGGCGTTTGGCTACACCTTC.